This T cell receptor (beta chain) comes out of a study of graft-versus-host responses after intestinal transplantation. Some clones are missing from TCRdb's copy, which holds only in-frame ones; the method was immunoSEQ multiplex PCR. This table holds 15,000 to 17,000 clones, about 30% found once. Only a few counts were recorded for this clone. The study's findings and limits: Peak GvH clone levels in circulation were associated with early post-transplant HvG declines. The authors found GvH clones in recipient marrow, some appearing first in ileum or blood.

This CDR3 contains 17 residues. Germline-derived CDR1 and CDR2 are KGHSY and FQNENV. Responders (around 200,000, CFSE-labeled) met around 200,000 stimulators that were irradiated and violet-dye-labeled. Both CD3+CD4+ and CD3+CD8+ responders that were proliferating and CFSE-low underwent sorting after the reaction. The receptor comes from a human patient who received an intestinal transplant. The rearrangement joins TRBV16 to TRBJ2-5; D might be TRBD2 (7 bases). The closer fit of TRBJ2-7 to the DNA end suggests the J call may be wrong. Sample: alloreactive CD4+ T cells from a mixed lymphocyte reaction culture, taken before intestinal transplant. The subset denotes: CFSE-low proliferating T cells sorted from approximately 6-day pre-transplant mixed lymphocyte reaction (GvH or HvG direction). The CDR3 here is CASSQAWGGALSYEQYF. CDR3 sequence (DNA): TGTGCCAGCAGCCAGGCCTGGGGGGGGGCCCTCTCCTACGAGCAGTACTTC.